This TCR beta chain appears in the sequencing data of a study of blood T cell repertoires in COVID-19. This clone showed up just a few times. V was pared by 7 bases and J by 2 bases, with 5 bases between. CDR3 length: 11 residues. Source study methods: Amplification of reference gene primers was used by the study to estimate nucleated cell counts. The repertoire was sequenced with immunoSEQ multiplex PCR; TCRdb's copy has only in-frame clones and lacks some. D and trimming come from the DNA, and the V and J calls and clone size come from that table. The data contain 70,000 to 85,000 clones, roughly four fifths of them seen just once; the ten biggest clones take up under 11%.

This chain uses TRBV12-3 or TRBV12-4 with TRBJ1-2; perhaps TRBD1 as D (5 bases). Input material: peripheral blood. The clonotype was recovered from a man in his 60s with acute or convalescent COVID-19. The CDR3 bases are TGTGCCAGCACAGGGAACTATGGCTACACCTTC. As protein: CASTGNYGYTF.